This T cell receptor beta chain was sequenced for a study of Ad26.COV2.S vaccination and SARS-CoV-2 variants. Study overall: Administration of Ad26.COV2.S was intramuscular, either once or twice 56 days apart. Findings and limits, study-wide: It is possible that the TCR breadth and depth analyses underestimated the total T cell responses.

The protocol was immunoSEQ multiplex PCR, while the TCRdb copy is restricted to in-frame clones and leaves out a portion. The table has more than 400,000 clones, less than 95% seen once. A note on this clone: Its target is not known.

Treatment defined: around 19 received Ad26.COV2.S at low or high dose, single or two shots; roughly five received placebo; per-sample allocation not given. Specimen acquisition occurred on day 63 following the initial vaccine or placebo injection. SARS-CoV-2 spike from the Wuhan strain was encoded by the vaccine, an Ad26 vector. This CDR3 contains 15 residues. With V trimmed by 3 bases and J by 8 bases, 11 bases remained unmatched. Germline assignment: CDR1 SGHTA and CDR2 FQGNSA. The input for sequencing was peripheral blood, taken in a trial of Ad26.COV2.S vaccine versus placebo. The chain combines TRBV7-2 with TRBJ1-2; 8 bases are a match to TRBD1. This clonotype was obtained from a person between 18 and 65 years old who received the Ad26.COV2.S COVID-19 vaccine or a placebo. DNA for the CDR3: TGTGCCAGCAGCTTGGGACTCGACAGGGGTGGAGGCTACACCTTC. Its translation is CASSLGLDRGGGYTF.